Included here is one T cell receptor (beta chain) sequence, with context. Antigen specificity is unknown. TCRdb's copy holds only in-frame clones and misses some; the assay was immunoSEQ multiplex PCR. The table shows about 150,000 clones, with approximately 88% occurring only once. These data belong to a study of T cell responses to AZD1222 COVID-19 vaccine. Study results and limitations: Among vaccine-associated CD4 TCRs, coverage spanned spike, with dominance at 160-218 and 743-854.

The sequence came from an adult in good health. This material consisted of peripheral blood, taken on day 0 of AZD1222 vaccination.

The CDR3 coding sequence is TGTGCCAGCAGCTCCACACAGGGGAACACCATATATTTT. Translation: CASSSTQGNTIYF. The chain employs TRBV7-3 and TRBJ1-3; 7 nucleotides line up with TRBD1. CDR1 and CDR2 from the germline V gene are SGHTA and FQGTGA. The CDR3 runs 13 residues. V lost 4 bases and J lost 7; bases outside the gene matches: 4. Using reference TRBV7-3 and TRBJ1-3 for the parts outside the CDR3, the full variable domain is GAGVSQTPSNKVTEKGKYVELRCDPISGHTALYWYRQSLGQGPEFLIYFQGTGAADDSGLPNDRFFAVRPEGSVSTLKIQRTERGDSAVYLCASSSTQGNTIYFGEGSWLTVV.